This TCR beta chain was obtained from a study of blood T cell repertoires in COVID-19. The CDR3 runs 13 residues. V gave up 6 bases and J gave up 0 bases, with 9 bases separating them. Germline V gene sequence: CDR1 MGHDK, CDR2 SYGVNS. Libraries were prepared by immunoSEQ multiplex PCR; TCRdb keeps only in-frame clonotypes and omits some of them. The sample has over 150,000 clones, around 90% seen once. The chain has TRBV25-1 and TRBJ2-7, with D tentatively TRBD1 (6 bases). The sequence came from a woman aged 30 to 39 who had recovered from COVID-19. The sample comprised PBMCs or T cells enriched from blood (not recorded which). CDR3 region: CASRGQSSYEQYF. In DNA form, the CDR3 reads TGTGCCAGCAGAGGACAGAGCTCCTACGAGCAGTACTTC.